A single sample gave rise to the 30 T cell receptor beta chains below, sequenced in a study of control samples from healthy donors and cancer patients. Sequenced by immunoSEQ multiplex PCR; TCRdb stores in-frame clones only, minus some. The repertoire holds 100,000 to 150,000 clones, approximately 90% seen once, with around 2.1% in the top ten. The sequencing input was blood. The receptor set was obtained from a woman aged 50 to 60 in good health.

V and J are TRBV18 and TRBJ2-2; TRBD2 is a possible D gene (7 bases). The germline gives CDR1 KGHSH, CDR2 LQKENI. The CDR3 is made up of 16 amino acids. V was clipped by 1 base and J by 5 bases, with 14 bases between them. The CDR3 DNA is TGTGCCAGCTCACCACTTGCAGCGGGACAAACCGGGGAGCTGTTTTTT. Translating gives CASSPLAAGQTGELFF.

V and J are TRBV28 and TRBJ2-7; D call uncertain. This CDR3 is 12 amino acids long. V lost 2 bases and J 4 bases, leaving 6 bases between the germline ends. The germline V gene has CDR1 MDHEN and CDR2 SYDVKM. The CDR3 reads CASSLTKYEQYF. The DNA for the CDR3 is TGTGCCAGCAGTTTAACAAAGTACGAGCAGTACTTC.

The V gene is TRBV27, the J gene TRBJ1-5; maybe TRBD1 (5 bases). Trimming stripped 6 bases from V and 0 bases from J, with 15 bases between. Germline V CDR1 and CDR2: MNHEY, SMNVEV (reference sequence). This CDR3 spans 16 amino acids. In DNA, the CDR3 is TGTGCCAGCAGCCTATCGGGGCAGCTTAGCAATCAGCCCCAGCATTTT. Amino acids: CASSLSGQLSNQPQHF.

V gene TRBV7-9 combines with J gene TRBJ2-3, with 10 bases lining up with TRBD2. The V and J ends lost 5 bases and 9 bases, in that order; junction bases with no gene match: 8. Germline assignment: CDR1 SEHNR and CDR2 FQNEAQ (reference sequence). The CDR3 spans 14 residues. The CDR3 region is CASSPTSGPSTQYF. As DNA, the CDR3 is TGTGCCAGCAGCCCGACTAGCGGGCCCTCGACGCAGTATTTT.

The rearrangement links TRBV3-1 (or the pseudogene TRBV3-2) to TRBJ1-6, with D perhaps matching TRBD1 (6 bases). V was clipped by 7 bases and J by 7 bases, with 14 bases between them. The V gene's germline CDR1 is LGHDT and CDR2 YNNKEL (reference sequence). The CDR3 length is 14 residues. CDR3: CASNPDRSNSPLHF. The CDR3 DNA reads as TGTGCCAGCAACCCAGACAGGTCGAATTCACCCCTCCACTTT.

Written as DNA, the CDR3 is TGTGCCAGCTCACCAGGAGGGGCGTCTGGAAACACCATATATTTT. As protein: CASSPGGASGNTIYF. This chain connects TRBV18 to TRBJ1-3, with a tentative D call TRBD1 (5 bases). CDR3 length: 15 residues. Trimming removed 2 bases from V and 1 base from J, with 9 bases in between. Germline V gene lookup returns CDR1 KGHSH and CDR2 LQKENI.

The genes are TRBV28 and TRBJ1-3, with D unclear. V dropped 2 bases and J dropped 0 bases, with 8 bases sitting between them. Germline-derived CDR1 and CDR2 are MDHEN and SYDVKM. The CDR3 totals 15 residues. The CDR3 DNA follows: TGTGCCAGCAGTTTAAGGGTCCCCTCTGGAAACACCATATATTTT. Amino acids: CASSLRVPSGNTIYF.

The V call is TRBV6-5, the J call TRBJ1-6; TRBD1 might be the D (5 bases). The CDR3 has 14 amino acids. Trimming took 5 bases from V and 7 from J, leaving 12 bases between them. CDR1 and CDR2 from the germline V gene are MNHEY and SVGAGI. The CDR3 protein is CASSPGTENSPLHF. As DNA, the CDR3 is TGTGCCAGCAGTCCAGGGACTGAGAATTCACCCCTCCACTTT.

In DNA form, the CDR3 reads TGTGCCAGCAGCTTGATCCTCCTGGGTGAGCAGTACTTC. Amino acids: CASSLILLGEQYF. The chain has TRBV7-2 and TRBJ2-7; no firm D call. CDR1 SGHTA and CDR2 FQGNSA come from the germline V gene. This CDR3 spans 13 amino acids. The ends were cut back, 3 bases at V and 7 bases at J, with 13 bases in the middle.

This chain joins TRBV11-2 and TRBJ2-7; 7 nucleotides line up with TRBD1. The CDR3 loop spans 14 amino acids. The germline V gene encodes CDR1 SGHAT and CDR2 FQNNGV. J gave up 12 bases and V 0 bases, and 11 bases lay outside the gene matches. CDR3 bases: TGTGCCAGCAGCTTAGATTTTTTACAGGGGAATGTGTACTTC. It specifies CASSLDFLQGNVYF.

This clone was observed a single time. This chain links TRBV5-1 with TRBJ1-6, with 7 bases that match TRBD1. This CDR3 comprises 15 residues. The germline V gene has CDR1 SGHRS and CDR2 YFSETQ. Trimming removed 4 bases from V and 0 bases from J; junction bases left unmatched: 1. Here the CDR3 DNA reads TGCGCCAGCAGCGGGGACAGCTCCTATAATTCACCCCTCCACTTT. Residues: CASSGDSSYNSPLHF.

The V gene is TRBV5-5, the J gene TRBJ1-2; D is possibly TRBD1 (6 bases). Germline V gene lookup returns CDR1 SGHKS and CDR2 YYEKEE (reference sequence). The V end lost 5 bases, the J end lost 8 bases, and 28 bases lay between the germline ends. The CDR3 is made up of 17 amino acids. Here the CDR3 reads CASRPDVITGAGRGYTF. The CDR3, as DNA: TGTGCCAGCAGACCCGACGTGATTACGGGGGCCGGTAGAGGCTACACCTTC.

V usage is TRBV19 and J usage is TRBJ1-1; D remains unclear. V gave up 5 bases and J gave up 0 bases, with 16 bases separating them. The CDR3 runs to 16 residues. Germline V gene sequence: CDR1 LNHDA, CDR2 SQIVND (reference sequence). CDR3: CASSPTSGRMNTEAFF. In nucleotides, the CDR3 is TGTGCCAGTAGTCCCACCAGCGGGAGGATGAACACTGAAGCTTTCTTT.

The chain is built from TRBV28 and TRBJ2-1; 9 bases line up with TRBD1. This CDR3 has 14 residues. The germline V gene has CDR1 MDHEN and CDR2 SYDVKM. V was clipped by 6 bases and J by 8 bases; unmatched bases: 8. CDR3 residues: CASSRDRVLDEQFF. The CDR3 nucleotides are TGTGCCAGCAGCCGGGACAGGGTTCTCGATGAGCAGTTCTTC.

This chain connects TRBV29-1 to TRBJ2-5, with 11 positions matching TRBD2. CDR1 is SQVTM, CDR2 ANQGSEA, per germline. The V gene end was trimmed by 7 bases and the J gene end by 4 bases; junction bases not matched to a gene: 8. CDR3 length: 14 residues. The CDR3: CSAGTSGSIETQYF. In nucleotides, the CDR3 is TGCAGCGCCGGAACTAGCGGGAGTATAGAGACCCAGTACTTC.

The chain uses TRBV5-1 and TRBJ1-2; D call uncertain. Germline CDR1 and CDR2: SGHRS and YFSETQ. CDR3 length equals 13 residues. The V end was cut by 4 bases, the J end by 5 bases, with 12 bases between. In DNA form, the CDR3 reads TGCGCCAGCAGCCTTACTGATGGGTATGGCTACACCTTC. Encoded protein: CASSLTDGYGYTF.

The V call is TRBV10-2, the J call TRBJ1-2; D ambiguous. CDR3 size: 12 residues. Germline loops: CDR1 WSHSY, CDR2 SAAADI. Trimming stripped 8 bases from V and 8 bases from J, with 15 bases between. The CDR3 sequence is CASGDGLGGYTF. CDR3 coding DNA: TGCGCCAGCGGCGACGGTCTCGGGGGCTACACCTTC.

The CDR3 DNA reads as TGCAGCGCCCCGGGACAGGGGACTCTTGATAAGCAGTTCTTC. Its protein is CSAPGQGTLDKQFF. The rearrangement joins TRBV29-1 to TRBJ2-1, with TRBD1 matching 10 bases. V shed 7 bases and J 11 bases; nucleotides not matched to a gene: 14. CDR1 is SQVTM and CDR2 is ANQGSEA in the germline V gene. CDR3 length: 14 amino acids.

This chain uses TRBV24-1 with TRBJ2-1, with 9 bases that match TRBD1. V shed 9 bases and J 12 bases; nucleotides not matched to a gene: 17. The CDR3 runs to 15 residues. Germline CDR1 KGHDR, CDR2 SFDVKD. CDR3 residues: CATDPGTGFHSTQFF. CDR3 DNA sequence: TGTGCCACCGACCCCGGGACAGGGTTTCATTCAACGCAGTTCTTC.

V gene TRBV6-1 combines with J gene TRBJ1-1; no definite D call. V lost 3 bases and J lost 10, with 15 bases in between. Germline V gives CDR1 MNHNS, CDR2 SASEGT. CDR3 length: 13 amino acids. Written as DNA, the CDR3 is TGTGCCAGCAGTGAGGCACCCCTTCCGGGAGCTTTCTTT. Its protein is CASSEAPLPGAFF.

This clone was seen once. The genes are TRBV11-2 and TRBJ2-2, with D possibly being TRBD1 or TRBD2 (7 bases each). The CDR3 runs 14 residues. Germline V CDR1 and CDR2: SGHAT, FQNNGV. V lost 6 bases and J 5 bases, leaving 13 bases between the germline ends. CDR3 coding DNA: TGTGCCAGCAGTCAGGGGGAGGGTACCGGGGAGCTGTTTTTT. Its translation: CASSQGEGTGELFF.

The chain carries TRBV6-4 and TRBJ1-2, with D uncertain. The CDR3 has 14 amino acids. V was pared by 4 bases and J by 0 bases, with 9 bases between. Germline V CDR1 and CDR2: MRHNA, SNTAGT. Here the CDR3 reads CASSASGTNYGYTF. The CDR3 DNA is TGTGCCAGCAGTGCTTCAGGAACTAACTATGGCTACACCTTC.

The genes are TRBV19 and TRBJ2-2, with D unclear. With 5 bases removed from V and 2 bases from J, the gap between germline ends came to 9 bases. Germline V CDR1 and CDR2: LNHDA, SQIVND (reference sequence). The CDR3 covers 14 residues. CDR3 DNA sequence: TGTGCCAGTAGTTCCCAACTTAACACCGGGGAGCTGTTTTTT. Protein sequence: CASSSQLNTGELFF.

This clone was seen only once. The chain couples TRBV29-1 to TRBJ1-3; 9 bases line up with TRBD1. The CDR3 is made up of 14 amino acids. The trim removed 5 bases at V and 3 bases at J, leaving 5 bases unmatched. Germline CDR1 is SQVTM and CDR2 is ANQGSEA. The CDR3 sequence is CSVWDRANGNTIYF. DNA of the CDR3: TGCAGCGTTTGGGACAGGGCGAATGGAAACACCATATATTTT.

V and J are TRBV15 and TRBJ2-1, with 13 nucleotides matching TRBD2. This CDR3 region has 19 residues. Germline CDR1 is LNHNV and CDR2 is YYDKDF (reference sequence). The junction had 5 bases not matched to a gene; V was cut back by 0 bases and J by 0 bases. Here the CDR3 DNA reads TGTGCCACCAGCAGAGAGACTAGCGGGGGGCGACTCTCCTACAATGAGCAGTTCTTC. This sequence encodes CATSRETSGGRLSYNEQFF.

This chain links TRBV29-1 with TRBJ2-3, with 9 bases identical to TRBD1. The ends lost 7 bases at V and 14 bases at J; junction bases unmatched: 16. Germline V gene data show CDR1 as SQVTM and CDR2 as ANQGSEA. The CDR3 is made up of 13 amino acids. The CDR3 bases are TGCAGCGCTCAGGGAGGCGGGGACAGGGCTCGGTATTTT. The encoded protein is CSAQGGGDRARYF.

This clone has just one count. V and J are TRBV6-5 and TRBJ2-7; TRBD1 matches at 8 bases. Germline loops: CDR1 MNHEY, CDR2 SVGAGI. J was trimmed by 4 bases and V by 7 bases; bases with no gene match: 6. This CDR3 comprises 13 residues. This CDR3 is CASTHRGKYEQYF. CDR3 DNA sequence: TGTGCCAGCACCCACAGGGGGAAGTACGAGCAGTACTTC.

The chain links TRBV6-1 to TRBJ2-1; D uncertain. V was cut by 2 bases and J by 7 bases, with 12 bases left in between. The CDR3 covers 14 residues. Germline loops: CDR1 MNHNS, CDR2 SASEGT. The CDR3 region has the DNA TGTGCCAGCAGTGAATTGGGCCTAAAAAATGAGCAGTTCTTC. Translated: CASSELGLKNEQFF.

The rearrangement links TRBV28 to TRBJ1-5; 9 nucleotides match TRBD1. Per germline, CDR1 MDHEN and CDR2 SYDVKM. The CDR3 extends over 12 amino acids. The V segment lost 6 bases and the J segment 9 bases; nucleotides outside the gene matches: 3. In nucleotides, the CDR3 is TGTGCCAGCAGCGGGACAGGGCGGCCCCAGCATTTT. Translated, it gives CASSGTGRPQHF. Full variable domain (rest looked up from reference TRBV28 and TRBJ1-5): DVKVTQSSRYLVKRTGEKVFLECVQDMDHENMFWYRQDPGLGLRLIYFSYDVKMKEKGDIPEGYSVSREKKERFSLILESASTNQTSMYLCASSGTGRPQHFGDGTRLSIL.

This chain connects TRBV28 to TRBJ1-2; D possibly corresponds to TRBD1 (5 bases). Trimming stripped 3 bases from V and 8 bases from J, with 22 bases between. Germline values: CDR1 MDHEN, CDR2 SYDVKM. CDR3 length: 16 residues. The CDR3 region is CASSLSPPGPLGGYTF. In DNA form, the CDR3 reads TGTGCCAGCAGTTTGAGTCCCCCGGGACCCTTGGGCGGCTACACCTTC.